A single sample gave rise to the 9 T cell receptor beta chains below, sequenced in a study of blood T cell repertoires in COVID-19. Assay: immunoSEQ multiplex PCR; the TCRdb copy retains only in-frame clones and omits some. The data hold about 190,000 clones, with roughly 83% observed a single time. The sample comprised PBMCs or T cells enriched from blood (not recorded which). Receptor source: a woman aged 25 to 39 who had recovered from COVID-19.

The rearrangement joins TRBV29-1 to TRBJ1-1; D perhaps matches TRBD1 (6 bases). Per germline, CDR1 SQVTM and CDR2 ANQGSEA. The CDR3 has 14 amino acids. The V and J ends lost 3 bases and 0 bases respectively, with 11 bases between them. This CDR3 reads CSVDRQAMNTEAFF. As DNA, the CDR3 is TGCAGCGTTGATCGACAGGCGATGAACACTGAAGCTTTCTTT. Together with reference TRBV29-1 and TRBJ1-1, the CDR3 gives the full variable domain: SAVISQKPSRDICQRGTSLTIQCQVDSQVTMMFWYRQQPGQSLTLIATANQGSEATYESGFVIDKFPISRPNLTFSTLTVSNMSPEDSSIYLCSVDRQAMNTEAFFGQGTRLTVV.

In this sample, this clone turned up many times. The genes are TRBV2 and TRBJ2-1, with a possible D match to TRBD1 (6 bases). CDR1 is SNHLY, CDR2 FYNNEI, per germline. The CDR3 consists of 15 residues. Trimming stripped 3 bases from V and 4 bases from J, with 13 bases between. CDR3 sequence: CASSDSGTHYNEQFF. CDR3 DNA: TGTGCCAGCAGTGATTCCGGGACACATTACAATGAGCAGTTCTTC.

The chain employs TRBV5-1 and TRBJ1-1, with D tentatively TRBD1 (6 bases). CDR1 is SGHRS, CDR2 YFSETQ, per germline. The CDR3 consists of 15 residues. V shed 6 bases and J shed 1 base, with 16 bases lying between them. As DNA, the CDR3 is TGCGCCAGCACCTACGCTGGGGGCCGGAACACTGAAGCTTTCTTT. This encodes CASTYAGGRNTEAFF.

This clone is medium-sized in the sample. The chain has TRBV5-4 and TRBJ2-5; 10 bases align to TRBD2. J lost 5 bases, V lost 2 bases, and 6 bases had no gene match. This CDR3 spans 15 amino acids. Germline values: CDR1 SGHNT, CDR2 YYREEE (reference sequence). The CDR3 spells CASSLGSGGTETQYF. The CDR3 nucleotides are TGTGCCAGCAGCTTAGGTAGCGGGGGGACGGAGACCCAGTACTTC.

This clone was detected once. This chain uses TRBV9 with TRBJ1-1, with 7 bases fitting TRBD1. The CDR3 spans 14 residues. Germline CDR1 SGDLS, CDR2 YYNGEE. J gave up 4 bases and V 2 bases, and 5 bases lay outside the gene matches. This CDR3 is CASSVTGESTEAFF. CDR3 nucleotides: TGTGCCAGCAGCGTTACAGGGGAGAGCACTGAAGCTTTCTTT.

The gene calls are TRBV28 and TRBJ1-3, with unresolved D. The CDR3 contains 15 residues. The germline gives CDR1 MDHEN, CDR2 SYDVKM. Trimming took 7 bases from V and 0 from J, leaving 13 bases between them. The CDR3 nucleotides are TGTGCCAGCACCTTTTTTGGAGACTCTGGAAACACCATATATTTT. This translates into CASTFFGDSGNTIYF.

This chain links TRBV30 with TRBJ1-2; 10 nucleotides align to TRBD1. The V gene end was trimmed by 0 bases and the J gene end by 6 bases; junction bases not matched to a gene: 10. The CDR3 has 16 amino acids. Germline loops: CDR1 GTSNPN, CDR2 SVGIG (reference sequence). The CDR3 region is CAWSVRRGTGVNGYTF. CDR3 DNA: TGTGCCTGGAGTGTACGTAGGGGGACAGGGGTTAATGGCTACACCTTC.

This clone occurred once. V and J are TRBV28 and TRBJ2-1; 7 positions agree with TRBD1. CDR1 is MDHEN and CDR2 is SYDVKM in the germline V gene. Germline trimming cut 1 base from V and 7 bases from J; bases unmatched to any gene: 4. The CDR3 contains 14 residues. DNA for the CDR3: TGTGCCAGCAGTTTATATGGACAGGTGAATGAGCAGTTCTTC. Amino acid sequence: CASSLYGQVNEQFF.

This clone was detected only once. The genes are TRBV27 and TRBJ1-5, with a tentative D call TRBD1 (5 bases). Germline V gene sequence: CDR1 MNHEY, CDR2 SMNVEV (reference sequence). V gave up 2 bases and J gave up 10 bases, with 12 bases separating them. The CDR3 has 13 amino acids. CDR3 bases: TGTGCCAGCAGTTTAGGGATGCGGGACCCCCAGCATTTT. This encodes CASSLGMRDPQHF.